This passage covers 22 T cell receptor beta chains from one sample sequenced in a study of CD8 T cells in Susac syndrome. RNA totalling roughly 0.5 to 1 ug underwent reverse transcription with random hexamers. TCRdb processed the immunoSEQ multiplex PCR reads anew with MiXCR; each CDR3 protein has one entry. The sample has hundreds of thousands of distinct CDR3 sequences, about 91% seen once. Sequencing used CD8+ T cells from PBMCs. These receptors were taken from a human donor with multiple sclerosis.

This chain uses TRBV7-2 with TRBJ2-1; D possibly corresponds to TRBD1 (6 bases). Trimming shortened V by 0 bases and J by 4 bases, and 10 bases separated the two germline ends. This CDR3 has 15 amino acids. Germline V gene sequence: CDR1 SGHTA, CDR2 FQGNSA. CDR3 coding DNA: TGTGCCAGCAGCTTAGCGGGGGCCACTTACAATGAGCAGTTCTTC. The encoded protein is CASSLAGATYNEQFF. Filled out from reference TRBV7-2 and TRBJ2-1, the complete variable domain reads GAGVSQSPSNKVTEKGKDVELRCDPISGHTALYWYRQSLGQGLEFLIYFQGNSAPDKSGLPSDRFSAERTGGSVSTLTIQRTQQEDSAVYLCASSLAGATYNEQFFGPGTRLTVL.

The rearrangement uses TRBV6-1 and TRBJ2-1, with TRBD1 matching 10 bases. The germline gives CDR1 MNHNS, CDR2 SASEGT. J was trimmed by 4 bases and V by 7 bases; bases with no gene match: 1. This CDR3 is built from 13 residues. Here the CDR3 reads CASMGQGYNEQFF. DNA for the CDR3: TGTGCCAGCATGGGACAGGGGTACAATGAGCAGTTCTTC.

The genes are TRBV15 and TRBJ2-2; the D gene is possibly TRBD2 (5 bases). V dropped 3 bases and J dropped 8 bases, with 19 bases sitting between them. Germline V lookup: CDR1 LNHNV, CDR2 YYDKDF (reference sequence). The CDR3 has 16 residues. The CDR3 spells CATSSLTGLFRGELFF. Written as DNA, the CDR3 is TGTGCCACCAGCAGTCTCACCGGACTCTTTAGAGGGGAGCTGTTTTTT.

The V gene is TRBV3-1, the J gene TRBJ2-1; D gene uncertain. V dropped 1 base and J dropped 7 bases, with 11 bases sitting between them. The CDR3 has 14 amino acids. CDR1 and CDR2 (germline): LGHDT, YNNKEL (reference sequence). In DNA form, the CDR3 reads TGTGCCAGCAGCCAAGCGGTGGGCGGAAATGAGCAGTTCTTC. This translates into CASSQAVGGNEQFF.

The CDR3 is CASSLPRAVADTQYF. In DNA, the CDR3 is TGTGCCAGCAGCTTACCCCGGGCGGTGGCAGATACGCAGTATTTT. The chain recombines TRBV7-2 with TRBJ2-3; no reliable D call. The CDR3 is 15 residues long. V lost 2 bases, J lost 4 bases, and 13 bases lay in between. CDR1 SGHTA and CDR2 FQGNSA come from the germline V gene.

The chain combines TRBV7-9 with TRBJ1-5; D unresolved. The V end lost 2 bases, the J end lost 2 bases, and 13 bases lay between the germline ends. The CDR3 is 16 amino acids. Germline lookup yields CDR1 SEHNR and CDR2 FQNEAQ (reference sequence). The CDR3 DNA reads TGTGCCAGCAGCTTATCTGGCGCAGGCGGCAATCAGCCCCAGCATTTT. It encodes CASSLSGAGGNQPQHF.

V gene TRBV7-9 combines with J gene TRBJ2-7, with D perhaps matching TRBD2 (5 bases). Germline V lookup: CDR1 SEHNR, CDR2 FQNEAQ (reference sequence). Between the trimmed V and J ends, which lost 5 bases and 8 bases, there was a span of 13 bases. The CDR3 totals 12 residues. As DNA, the CDR3 is TGTGCCAGCAGCCCCCTCGACGGGAAGCAGTACTTC. Translating gives CASSPLDGKQYF.

The CDR3 is CASSWTRDADTQYF. The CDR3 DNA reads TGTGCCAGCAGTTGGACCCGGGACGCAGATACGCAGTATTTT. J is TRBJ2-3 and V is TRBV12-3 or TRBV12-4; D tentatively reads TRBD1 or TRBD2 (5 bases each). The CDR3 is 14 amino acids. The V gene lost 4 bases and the J gene lost 4 bases, with 12 bases spanning the gap.

The chain joins TRBV12-3 or TRBV12-4 to TRBJ2-2; TRBD2 matches 9 bases. Losses at the gene ends were 3 bases for V and 2 bases for J; bases not matched to a gene: 4. The CDR3 totals 16 residues. CDR3 in amino acids: CASSFWGLANTGELFF. The DNA for the CDR3 is TGTGCCAGCAGTTTCTGGGGACTAGCTAACACCGGGGAGCTGTTTTTT.

This clonotype was observed once. V usage is TRBV28 and J usage is TRBJ1-2, with D tentatively TRBD1 (6 bases). Germline CDR1 MDHEN, CDR2 SYDVKM. The ends were cut back, 5 bases at V and 2 bases at J, with 15 bases in the middle. CDR3 size: 15 residues. The CDR3 DNA reads TGTGCCAGCAGTACCCGACAGGACCCAAACTATGGCTACACCTTC. Its protein is CASSTRQDPNYGYTF.

V and J are TRBV20-1 and TRBJ2-7, with D perhaps TRBD2 (5 bases). This CDR3 region has 13 residues. Germline V gene data show CDR1 as DFQATT and CDR2 as SNEGSKA (reference sequence). The CDR3 region has the DNA TGCCGAACAAAGATGGCGGGTTCCTACGAGCAGTACTTC. Translating gives CRTKMAGSYEQYF.

The rearrangement joins TRBV25-1 to TRBJ2-5; no definite D call. Germline V gene sequence: CDR1 MGHDK, CDR2 SYGVNS. Trimming left V 10 bases short and J 5 bases short, with 11 bases between. This CDR3 is built from 11 residues. CDR3 DNA sequence: TGTGCCACCCTCCGACGTGAGACCCAGTACTTC. This translates into CATLRRETQYF.

The gene calls are TRBV6-5 and TRBJ2-1, with 7 positions matching TRBD1. Looked up from germline, CDR1 is MNHEY and CDR2 is SVGAGI. Trimming cost V 5 bases and J 7 bases; bases outside gene matches: 5. CDR3 length equals 13 residues. The CDR3 spells CASSKAGGNEQFF. CDR3 nucleotides: TGTGCCAGCAGTAAGGCAGGGGGAAATGAGCAGTTCTTC.

The V call is TRBV2, the J call TRBJ2-7; D is possibly TRBD2 (6 bases). This CDR3 spans 15 amino acids. V was shortened by 2 bases and J by 6 bases, with 17 bases between the two germline ends. Germline lookup yields CDR1 SNHLY and CDR2 FYNNEI. The CDR3 DNA reads TGTGCCAGCAGTGAAAGTCTCGGGCAGGGAGGCGAGCAGTACTTC. Translated, it gives CASSESLGQGGEQYF.

The chain carries TRBV9 and TRBJ1-1; TRBD1 is a possible D gene (5 bases). Germline V lookup: CDR1 SGDLS, CDR2 YYNGEE. CDR3 size: 16 residues. V was cut by 0 bases and J by 4 bases, with 16 bases left in between. CDR3 nucleotides: TGTGCCAGCAGCGTAGGGTCGGGACCGAGGTCCACTGAAGCTTTCTTT. Its protein product is CASSVGSGPRSTEAFF.

The rearrangement uses TRBV20-1 and TRBJ2-5; D remains ambiguous. Per the germline V gene, CDR1 is DFQATT and CDR2 is SNEGSKA (reference sequence). The CDR3 is made up of 14 amino acids. Trimming took off 6 bases at V and 2 bases at J, with 16 bases between the two ends. CDR3 sequence (DNA): TGCAGTGCGTTGGGGTACCACCTACAAGAGACCCAGTACTTC. Translating gives CSALGYHLQETQYF.

The chain links TRBV7-9 to TRBJ2-7; 10 positions agree with TRBD2. With V trimmed by 4 bases and J by 3 bases, 6 bases remained unmatched. The germline CDR1 and CDR2 sequences are SEHNR and FQNEAQ (reference sequence). The CDR3 has 15 residues. The CDR3 loop reads CASSYIAGGIYEQYF. As DNA, the CDR3 is TGTGCCAGCAGCTACATAGCGGGAGGCATCTACGAGCAGTACTTC.

The V gene is TRBV5-4, the J gene TRBJ1-1, with 10 bases aligning to TRBD1. The germline V gene encodes CDR1 SGHNT and CDR2 YYREEE (reference sequence). Trimming cost V 4 bases and J 7 bases; bases outside gene matches: 7. The CDR3 totals 14 residues. The CDR3 DNA follows: TGTGCCAGCAGCACGCCGGACAGGGGGGTTGAAGCTTTCTTT. It translates to CASSTPDRGVEAFF.

The chain employs TRBV13 and TRBJ2-1; 9 nucleotides align to TRBD2. The germline gives CDR1 PRHDT, CDR2 FYEKMQ (reference sequence). The CDR3 has 15 amino acids. With V trimmed by 8 bases and J by 3 bases, 8 bases remained unmatched. CDR3: CASGLKAGGYNEQFF. CDR3 DNA sequence: TGTGCCAGCGGTCTCAAAGCGGGGGGCTACAATGAGCAGTTCTTC.

The chain recombines TRBV15 with TRBJ2-5; possible D gene TRBD2, 6 bases. Germline V gives CDR1 LNHNV, CDR2 YYDKDF (reference sequence). The CDR3 consists of 15 residues. With 1 base removed from V and 4 bases from J, the gap between germline ends came to 13 bases. Written as DNA, the CDR3 is TGTGCCACCAGCAGAGTGGCCGGGGGTGGAGAGACCCAGTACTTC. It encodes CATSRVAGGGETQYF. Combining the CDR3 with reference TRBV15 and TRBJ2-5 gives the whole variable domain DAMVIQNPRYQVTQFGKPVTLSCSQTLNHNVMYWYQQKSSQAPKLLFHYYDKDFNNEADTPDNFQSRRPNTSFCFLDIRSPGLGDTAMYLCATSRVAGGGETQYFGPGTRLLVL.

The rearrangement uses TRBV27 and TRBJ2-7, with a tentative D call TRBD2 (6 bases). The CDR3 spans 15 residues. Trimming cost V 6 bases and J 0 bases, with 15 bases left between them. Germline V gene lookup returns CDR1 MNHEY and CDR2 SMNVEV (reference sequence). The CDR3, as DNA: TGTGCCAGCAGCCCTAACTGGGGGGACTCCTACGAGCAGTACTTC. Residues: CASSPNWGDSYEQYF.

The chain links TRBV4-3 to TRBJ2-6; D remains unclear. The CDR3 length is 16 residues. V was shortened by 0 bases and J by 0 bases, with 6 bases between the two germline ends. Germline V gene data show CDR1 as LGHNA and CDR2 as YSLEER. Written as DNA, the CDR3 is TGCGCCAGCAGCCAAGATTTTTACTCTGGGGCCAACGTCCTGACTTTC. It specifies CASSQDFYSGANVLTF.